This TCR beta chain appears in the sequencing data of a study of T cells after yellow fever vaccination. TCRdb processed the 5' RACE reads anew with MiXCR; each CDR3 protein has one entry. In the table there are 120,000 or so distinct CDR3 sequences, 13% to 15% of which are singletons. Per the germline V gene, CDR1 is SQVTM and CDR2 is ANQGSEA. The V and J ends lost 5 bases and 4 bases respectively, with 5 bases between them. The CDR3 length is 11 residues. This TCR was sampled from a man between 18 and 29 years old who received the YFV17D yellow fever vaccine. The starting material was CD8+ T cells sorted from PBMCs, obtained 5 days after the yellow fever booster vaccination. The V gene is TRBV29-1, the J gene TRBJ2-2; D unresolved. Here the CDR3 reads CSVIRTGELFF. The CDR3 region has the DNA TGCAGCGTTATCCGCACCGGGGAGCTGTTTTTT.